This is a list of T cell receptor beta chains from one sample in a study of blood T cells in healthy people across ages. TCRdb re-called the 5' RACE reads through MiXCR, storing one row per CDR3 protein. The data show 1.2 million to 1.5 million distinct CDR3 sequences, 35% to 45% seen once. Sequencing used blood. The receptor set was obtained from a woman aged 18-35 years in good health. The CDR3 runs from the conserved cysteine through the conserved F or W. The D gene is left open where the match is weak. Clone size is given for some rows only: seen once, a few or many times, or a class if the clone is expanded.

J: TRBJ2-7; V: TRBV6-5; length: 17; D: NA; size: few; CDR3: CASSYSRVGGDSYEQYF; DNA: TGTGCCAGCAGTTACTCGAGAGTCGGGGGAGACTCCTACGAGCAGTACTTC
J: TRBJ2-7; V: TRBV12-3/TRBV12-4; length: 12; D: TRBD1; size: few; CDR3: CASSNRGPEQYF; DNA: TGTGCCAGCAGTAACAGGGGGCCCGAGCAGTACTTC
J: TRBJ2-7; V: TRBV6-1; length: 15; D: TRBD2; size: NA; CDR3: CASRKGGPAPYEQYF; DNA: TGTGCCAGCAGGAAGGGAGGGCCAGCACCCTACGAGCAGTACTTC
J: TRBJ2-3; V: TRBV20-1; length: 11; D: NA; size: NA; CDR3: CSAWRGDTQYF; DNA: TGCAGTGCTTGGAGGGGAGATACGCAGTATTTT
J: TRBJ1-2; V: TRBV6-1; length: 18; D: TRBD1; size: few; CDR3: CASREGGTGGVRTYGYTF; DNA: TGTGCCAGCAGGGAAGGCGGGACAGGGGGTGTTAGAACCTATGGCTACACCTTC
J: TRBJ2-1; V: TRBV27; length: 16; D: TRBD2; size: NA; CDR3: CASSSLRREGYNEQFF; DNA: TGTGCCAGCAGTTCCCTGCGGCGGGAGGGATACAATGAGCAGTTCTTC
J: TRBJ2-1; V: TRBV20-1; length: 12; D: NA; size: few; CDR3: CSAQLALNEQFF; DNA: TGCAGTGCCCAACTAGCTCTCAATGAGCAGTTCTTC
J: TRBJ1-5; V: TRBV21-1; length: 15; D: NA; size: few; CDR3: CASSKGGADFEPQHF; DNA: TGTGCCAGCAGCAAAGGGGGTGCAGATTTCGAGCCCCAGCATTTT
J: TRBJ2-7; V: TRBV12-3/TRBV12-4; length: 14; D: NA; size: few; CDR3: CASTSTGILYEQYF; DNA: TGTGCCAGCACCTCCACAGGGATCCTCTACGAGCAGTACTTC
J: TRBJ1-2; V: TRBV6-1; length: 15; D: TRBD1; size: NA; CDR3: CASSESGTAPSGYTF; DNA: TGTGCCAGCAGTGAATCCGGGACAGCGCCTTCTGGCTACACCTTC
J: TRBJ1-4; V: TRBV20-1; length: 14; D: NA; size: NA; CDR3: CSARVAGAGEKLFF; DNA: TGCAGTGCTAGAGTAGCGGGGGCAGGAGAAAAACTGTTTTTT
J: TRBJ2-3; V: TRBV29-1; length: 13; D: NA; size: NA; CDR3: CSVVLWSTDTQYF; DNA: TGCAGCGTCGTTCTTTGGAGCACAGATACGCAGTATTTT
J: TRBJ2-1; V: TRBV20-1; length: 16; D: NA; size: NA; CDR3: CSARDVHRESNNEQFF; DNA: TGCAGTGCTAGAGATGTCCACAGGGAATCTAACAATGAGCAGTTCTTC
J: TRBJ2-7; V: TRBV20-1; length: 15; D: TRBD1; size: NA; CDR3: CSARDGTGTSYEQYF; DNA: TGCAGTGCTAGGGATGGGACAGGGACGTCCTACGAGCAGTACTTC
J: TRBJ1-6; V: TRBV2; length: 15; D: NA; size: NA; CDR3: CASSDGSLRGSPLHF; DNA: TGTGCCAGCAGTGATGGATCCCTTCGGGGTTCACCCCTCCACTTT
J: TRBJ1-5; V: TRBV6-1; length: 17; D: NA; size: NA; CDR3: CASSNRPTGGSNQPQHF; DNA: TGTGCCAGCAGTAATCGCCCGACAGGTGGAAGCAATCAGCCCCAGCATTTT
J: TRBJ2-7; V: TRBV5-1; length: 16; D: TRBD2; size: NA; CDR3: CASSLEASGGSHEQYF; DNA: TGCGCCAGCAGCTTGGAAGCTAGCGGGGGGTCCCACGAGCAGTACTTC
J: TRBJ2-3; V: TRBV18; length: 16; D: NA; size: few; CDR3: CASSPRGATNTDTQYF; DNA: TGTGCCAGCTCGCCCAGGGGAGCAACCAACACAGATACGCAGTATTTT
J: TRBJ2-1; V: TRBV30; length: 18; D: TRBD2; size: few; CDR3: CACIAGLGGGASYNEQFF; DNA: TGTGCCTGTATAGCTGGGCTTGGGGGGGGAGCTTCCTACAATGAGCAGTTCTTC
J: TRBJ2-7; V: TRBV6-1; length: 14; D: NA; size: NA; CDR3: CASRAGASTYEQYF; DNA: TGTGCCAGCAGGGCCGGGGCTAGCACATACGAGCAGTACTTC
J: TRBJ2-6; V: TRBV5-1; length: 15; D: NA; size: few; CDR3: CASSDSGSGANVLTF; DNA: TGCGCCAGCAGCGACTCAGGGTCAGGGGCCAACGTCCTGACTTTC
J: TRBJ2-1; V: TRBV20-1; length: 13; D: NA; size: NA; CDR3: CSAAMGTYNEQFF; DNA: TGCAGTGCTGCCATGGGGACCTACAATGAGCAGTTCTTC
J: TRBJ2-5; V: TRBV28; length: 15; D: TRBD2; size: once; CDR3: CASSLSASGKETQYF; DNA: TGTGCCAGCAGTTTATCGGCTAGCGGGAAAGAGACCCAGTACTTC
J: TRBJ1-2; V: TRBV5-1; length: 14; D: NA; size: NA; CDR3: CASSLADGDYGYTF; DNA: TGCGCCAGCAGCTTGGCCGACGGTGACTATGGCTACACCTTC
J: TRBJ1-1; V: TRBV20-1; length: 10; D: NA; size: few; CDR3: CSARDAEAFF; DNA: TGCAGTGCTAGAGACGCGGAAGCTTTCTTT
J: TRBJ2-3; V: TRBV9; length: 15; D: TRBD2; size: few; CDR3: CASSVELAVTDTQYF; DNA: TGTGCCAGCAGCGTAGAGCTAGCGGTCACAGATACGCAGTATTTT
J: TRBJ1-1; V: TRBV20-1; length: 12; D: NA; size: few; CDR3: CSANIPGGKAFF; DNA: TGCAGTGCTAACATCCCGGGGGGCAAAGCTTTCTTT
J: TRBJ2-6; V: TRBV27; length: 16; D: NA; size: few; CDR3: CASSSRTLSGANVLTF; DNA: TGTGCCAGCAGTTCCCGGACGTTGTCTGGGGCCAACGTCCTGACTTTC
J: TRBJ2-4; V: TRBV12-3/TRBV12-4; length: 16; D: TRBD1; size: NA; CDR3: CASSPLGQTIKNIQYF; DNA: TGTGCCAGCAGTCCCTTGGGACAGACGATCAAAAACATTCAGTACTTC
J: TRBJ2-7; V: TRBV3-1; length: 16; D: TRBD2; size: few; CDR3: CASSQDQASGFYEQYF; DNA: TGTGCCAGCAGCCAAGATCAAGCTAGCGGATTCTACGAGCAGTACTTC
J: TRBJ2-5; V: TRBV4-2; length: 14; D: NA; size: many; CDR3: CASSQDTSTETQYF; DNA: TGTGCCAGCAGCCAAGATACCAGTACAGAGACCCAGTACTTC
J: TRBJ2-3; V: TRBV7-8; length: 16; D: NA; size: NA; CDR3: CASSLVGTTSTDTQYF; DNA: TGTGCCAGCAGCTTAGTAGGGACGACTAGCACAGATACGCAGTATTTT
J: TRBJ1-6; V: TRBV6-6; length: 16; D: NA; size: NA; CDR3: CASSLLLSSYNSPLHF; DNA: TGTGCCAGCAGCCTTCTGTTGAGCTCCTATAATTCACCCCTCCACTTT
J: TRBJ2-2; V: TRBV6-2/TRBV6-3; length: 15; D: NA; size: NA; CDR3: CASRDASGYSGELFF; DNA: TGTGCCAGCAGAGACGCCTCAGGTTATAGCGGGGAGCTGTTTTTT
J: TRBJ2-2; V: TRBV5-5; length: 15; D: NA; size: NA; CDR3: CASSLVRVDTGELFF; DNA: TGTGCCAGCAGCTTGGTGAGGGTGGACACCGGGGAGCTGTTTTTT